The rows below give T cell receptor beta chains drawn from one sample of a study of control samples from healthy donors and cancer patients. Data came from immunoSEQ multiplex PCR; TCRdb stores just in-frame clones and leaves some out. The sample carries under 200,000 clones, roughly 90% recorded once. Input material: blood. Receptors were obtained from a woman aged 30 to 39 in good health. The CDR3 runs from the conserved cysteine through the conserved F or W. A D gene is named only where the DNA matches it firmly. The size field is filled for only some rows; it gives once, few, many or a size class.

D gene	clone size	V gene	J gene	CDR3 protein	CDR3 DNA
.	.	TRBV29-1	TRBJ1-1	CSVCAGVNTEAFF	TGCAGCGTGTGTGCTGGGGTGAACACTGAAGCTTTCTTT
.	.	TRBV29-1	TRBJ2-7	CSVGQPYEQYF	TGCAGCGTTGGACAGCCCTACGAGCAGTACTTC
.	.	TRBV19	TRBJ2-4	CASSIGNIAKNIQYF	TGTGCCAGTAGTATAGGGAACATAGCCAAAAACATTCAGTACTTC
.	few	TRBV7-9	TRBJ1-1	CASSLEGNTEAFF	TGTGCCAGCAGCCTAGAGGGGAACACTGAAGCTTTCTTT
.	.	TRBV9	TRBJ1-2	CASSAINKYGYTF	TGTGCCAGCAGCGCGATCAACAAGTATGGCTACACCTTC
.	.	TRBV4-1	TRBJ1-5	CASSLSGGPSNQPQHF	TGCGCCAGCAGTCTCAGCGGTGGGCCTAGCAATCAGCCCCAGCATTTT
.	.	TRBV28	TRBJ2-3	CASSLRADTQYF	TGTGCCAGCAGTTTAAGGGCAGATACGCAGTATTTT
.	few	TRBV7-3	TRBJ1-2	CASSSDGTSNYGYTF	TGTGCCAGCAGCTCAGACGGGACCTCAAACTATGGCTACACCTTC
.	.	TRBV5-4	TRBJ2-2	CASSPEGGATGELFF	TGTGCCAGCAGCCCGGAAGGGGGGGCGACCGGGGAGCTGTTTTTT
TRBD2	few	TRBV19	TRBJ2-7	CASSIRTALAGESEQYF	TGTGCCAGTAGTATTCGGACAGCACTAGCGGGAGAAAGTGAGCAGTACTTC
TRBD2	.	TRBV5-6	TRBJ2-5	CASSSGRATSGRQRTQYF	TGTGCCAGCAGCTCGGGACGAGCGACTAGCGGGAGGCAGAGGACCCAGTACTTC
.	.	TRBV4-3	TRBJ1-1	CASSQDTGPRNTEAFF	TGCGCCAGCAGCCAAGATACAGGACCCAGGAACACTGAAGCTTTCTTT
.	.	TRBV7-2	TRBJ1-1	CASSLWTEREAFF	TGTGCCAGCAGCCTGTGGACGGAGCGGGAAGCTTTCTTT
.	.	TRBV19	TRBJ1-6	CASSIRTSGGYNSPLHF	TGTGCCAGTAGTATACGGACAAGCGGCGGCTATAATTCACCCCTCCACTTT
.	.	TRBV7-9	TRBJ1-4	CASSSMGAYDEKLFF	TGTGCCAGCAGCTCTATGGGGGCTTACGATGAAAAACTGTTTTTT
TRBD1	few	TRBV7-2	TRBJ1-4	CASKRDRGNEKLFF	TGTGCCAGCAAACGGGACAGGGGGAATGAAAAACTGTTTTTT
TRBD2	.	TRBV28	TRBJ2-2	CAITSGRADTGELFF	TGTGCCATTACTAGCGGGAGGGCCGACACCGGGGAGCTGTTTTTT
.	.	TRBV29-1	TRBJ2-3	CSVDRAGTQDTQYF	TGCAGCGTTGACCGGGCCGGGACCCAAGATACGCAGTATTTT
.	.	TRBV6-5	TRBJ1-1	CASSYTGLAEAFF	TGTGCCAGCAGTTACACAGGGTTGGCTGAAGCTTTCTTT
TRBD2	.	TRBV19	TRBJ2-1	CASSISGLRRGFSYNEQFF	TGTGCCAGTAGTATTAGCGGGCTCCGGCGGGGTTTTTCGTACAATGAGCAGTTCTTC
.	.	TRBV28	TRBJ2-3	CASSSWSHGGDTQYF	TGTGCCAGCAGCTCCTGGAGTCACGGGGGCGATACGCAGTATTTT
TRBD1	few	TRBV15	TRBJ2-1	CATSTGIGQGKNEQFF	TGTGCCACCAGCACCGGCATAGGACAGGGGAAGAATGAGCAGTTCTTC